Listed here are 18 T cell receptor beta chains from one sample, sequenced in a study of shared clonotypes between healthy human individuals. Naive CD8 cells were CD45RO-negative, positively selected for CCR7, excluding terminally differentiated effector memory CD45RA+ cells. Profiling relied on immunoSEQ multiplex PCR, and the TCRdb table lists in-frame clones only, not all of them. The table lists fewer than 850,000 clones, approximately 96% of them singletons. Material: naive CD8+ T cells sorted from blood. The receptors were gathered from a man aged 30 to 45 in good health.

The chain combines TRBV4-3 with TRBJ2-4, with D possibly matching TRBD2 (7 bases). Germline V gene sequence: CDR1 LGHNA, CDR2 YSLEER. This CDR3 has 18 amino acids. Deletions cut 0 bases from V and 6 bases from J, with 21 bases between. The CDR3 nucleotides read TGCGCCAGCAGCCAAGATCCCCTTTGGGGGGGCGAGGGAAACATTCAGTACTTC. This codes for CASSQDPLWGGEGNIQYF.

The chain recombines TRBV7-6 with TRBJ2-7; perhaps D is TRBD1 or TRBD2 (5 bases each). Trimming took 4 bases from V and 2 from J, leaving 12 bases between them. The CDR3 totals 14 residues. The germline V gene has CDR1 SGHVS and CDR2 FNYEAQ. The CDR3 DNA is TGTGCCAGCAGCTCCCGGGACGAAACCTACGAGCAGTACTTC. Its protein is CASSSRDETYEQYF. Supplemented by reference TRBV7-6 and TRBJ2-7, the full variable domain reads GAGVSQSPRYKVTKRGQDVALRCDPISGHVSLYWYRQALGQGPEFLTYFNYEAQQDKSGLPNDRFSAERPEGSISTLTIQRTEQRDSAMYRCASSSRDETYEQYFGPGTRLTVT.

This chain uses TRBV14 with TRBJ2-7; D gene ambiguous. The CDR3 consists of 14 residues. The V and J ends lost 3 bases and 0 bases respectively, with 9 bases between them. Looked up from germline, CDR1 is SGHDN and CDR2 is FVKESK. CDR3 in DNA: TGTGCCAGCAGCCATCGGCTGTACTCCTACGAGCAGTACTTC. It codes for CASSHRLYSYEQYF.

The V and J genes are TRBV27 and TRBJ2-7; D uncertain. V was pared by 4 bases and J by 2 bases, with 12 bases between. This CDR3 contains 14 residues. Germline values: CDR1 MNHEY, CDR2 SMNVEV (reference sequence). This CDR3 reads CASSSLNPPYEQYF. CDR3 DNA: TGTGCCAGCAGTTCATTAAACCCCCCCTACGAGCAGTACTTC.

The rearrangement joins TRBV6-5 to TRBJ1-5; weak D call: TRBD1 (6 bases). CDR3 length: 14 amino acids. Germline CDR1 and CDR2: MNHEY and SVGAGI. Trimming removed 6 bases at V and 4 bases at J, with 13 bases between. CDR3 bases: TGTGCCAGCAGGTCCCAGGGGAATAATCAGCCCCAGCATTTT. Protein sequence: CASRSQGNNQPQHF.

The chain uses TRBV6-5 and TRBJ2-3, with a weak D call TRBD1 (7 bases). The ends were cut back, 0 bases at V and 9 bases at J, with 13 bases in the middle. The CDR3 is 14 amino acids. From germline, CDR1 is MNHEY and CDR2 SVGAGI. The CDR3 sequence: CASSYSEGAGTQYF. Here the CDR3 DNA reads TGTGCCAGCAGTTACTCGGAGGGGGCCGGGACGCAGTATTTT.

The chain joins TRBV27 to TRBJ2-7; 10 bases fit TRBD2. The CDR3 length is 16 residues. With 6 bases clipped from V and 3 bases from J, the junction kept 11 bases outside the gene matches. CDR1 and CDR2 (germline): MNHEY, SMNVEV (reference sequence). The CDR3 DNA sequence: TGTGCCAGCAGCTCAGTTTCGGGACTAGCGTACTACGAGCAGTACTTC. Amino acids: CASSSVSGLAYYEQYF.

This sequence joins TRBV5-1 and TRBJ1-2; no clear D. Trimming took 3 bases from V and 3 from J, leaving 12 bases between them. There are 14 residues in the CDR3. Germline loops: CDR1 SGHRS, CDR2 YFSETQ. This chain's CDR3 is CASSSLNPYYGYTF. The CDR3, as DNA: TGCGCCAGCAGCTCCCTGAACCCTTACTATGGCTACACCTTC.

This clone was detected only once. This sequence joins TRBV7-6 and TRBJ2-2; D not resolved. Germline values: CDR1 SGHVS, CDR2 FNYEAQ. Between the trimmed V and J ends, which lost 1 base and 2 bases, there was a span of 8 bases. This CDR3 is built from 15 residues. CDR3 DNA sequence: TGTGCCAGCAGCTTAGAGGCTGTCAACACCGGGGAGCTGTTTTTT. Encoded protein: CASSLEAVNTGELFF.

This chain connects TRBV7-9 to TRBJ1-5; a possible D gene is TRBD1 (5 bases). The germline CDR1 and CDR2 sequences are SEHNR and FQNEAQ (reference sequence). This CDR3 comprises 14 residues. V lost 3 bases and J 3 bases, leaving 9 bases between the germline ends. In DNA, the CDR3 is TGTGCCAGCAGCTTGGGGACCCCCAATCAGCCCCAGCATTTT. Protein product: CASSLGTPNQPQHF.

This clone was seen once. The chain combines TRBV5-6 with TRBJ2-1, with D perhaps being TRBD1 or TRBD2 (5 bases each). The CDR3 runs to 16 residues. The V end was cut by 1 base, the J end by 2 bases, with 13 bases between. Germline values: CDR1 SGHDT, CDR2 YYEEEE. The CDR3 DNA follows: TGTGCCAGCAGCTTGAAACCGGGGCAGACCTACAATGAGCAGTTCTTC. Its translation is CASSLKPGQTYNEQFF. Drawing the rest from reference TRBV5-6 and TRBJ2-1, the complete variable domain is DAGVTQSPTHLIKTRGQQVTLRCSPKSGHDTVSWYQQALGQGPQFIFQYYEEEERQRGNFPDRFSGHQFPNYSSELNVNALLLGDSALYLCASSLKPGQTYNEQFFGPGTRLTVL.

The gene calls are TRBV19 and TRBJ2-1; tentative D call: TRBD2 (5 bases). The germline V gene has CDR1 LNHDA and CDR2 SQIVND (reference sequence). The V end was cut by 5 bases, the J end by 6 bases, with 11 bases between. The CDR3 spans 13 residues. CDR3 amino acids: CASSATSTNEQFF. The CDR3, as DNA: TGTGCCAGTAGTGCAACTAGTACCAATGAGCAGTTCTTC.

The chain links TRBV2 to TRBJ2-7, with D perhaps being TRBD1 or TRBD2 (5 bases each). In germline, CDR1 is SNHLY, CDR2 FYNNEI. The CDR3 loop spans 11 amino acids. As DNA, the CDR3 is TGTGCTGGGGGAGATTCGTACGAGCAGTACTTC. It is translated as CAGGDSYEQYF.

This chain links TRBV5-5 with TRBJ2-7; unclear D gene. The CDR3 runs 12 residues. Looked up from germline, CDR1 is SGHKS and CDR2 is YYEKEE (reference sequence). Trimming took 2 bases from V and 2 from J, leaving 5 bases between them. The CDR3 nucleotides are TGTGCCAGCAGCTTCGAAGCCTACGAGCAGTACTTC. It specifies CASSFEAYEQYF.

This clone appeared once. The CDR3 DNA is TGTGCCAGCAGTTCCAGCGGGAGCACAGATACGCAGTATTTT. This codes for CASSSSGSTDTQYF. The rearrangement joins TRBV6-5 to TRBJ2-3, with D maybe TRBD2 (6 bases). Germline V gene data show CDR1 as MNHEY and CDR2 as SVGAGI. The CDR3 is made up of 14 amino acids. V was shortened by 4 bases and J by 0 bases, with 8 bases between the two germline ends.

The chain has TRBV6-6 and TRBJ1-1; no reliable D call. Germline V gene data show CDR1 as MNHNY and CDR2 as SVGAGI (reference sequence). The CDR3 covers 16 residues. The ends were cut back, 0 bases at V and 3 bases at J, with 14 bases in the middle. Here the CDR3 DNA reads TGTGCCAGCAGTTACTCCATGGAAGGGAAGCACACTGAAGCTTTCTTT. The encoded protein is CASSYSMEGKHTEAFF.

This clone has only a few counts. The sample holds other DNA sequences that translate to the same CDR3. This sequence joins TRBV27 and TRBJ2-3; D not resolved. The CDR3 totals 13 residues. Germline CDR1 is MNHEY and CDR2 is SMNVEV (reference sequence). Trimming left V 5 bases short and J 4 bases short, with 10 bases between. CDR3 in DNA: TGTGCCAGCAGTCTTTTGGGTCCAGATACGCAGTATTTT. Residues: CASSLLGPDTQYF.

The chain employs TRBV7-8 and TRBJ2-7; TRBD2 matches at 7 bases. The CDR3 is 14 residues long. The germline V gene encodes CDR1 SGHVS and CDR2 FQNEAQ. Unmatched junction bases numbered 7, after V lost 5 bases and J lost 3 bases. Here the CDR3 reads CASSPYGGDYEQYF. The CDR3, as DNA: TGTGCCAGCAGCCCATATGGGGGGGACTACGAGCAGTACTTC.